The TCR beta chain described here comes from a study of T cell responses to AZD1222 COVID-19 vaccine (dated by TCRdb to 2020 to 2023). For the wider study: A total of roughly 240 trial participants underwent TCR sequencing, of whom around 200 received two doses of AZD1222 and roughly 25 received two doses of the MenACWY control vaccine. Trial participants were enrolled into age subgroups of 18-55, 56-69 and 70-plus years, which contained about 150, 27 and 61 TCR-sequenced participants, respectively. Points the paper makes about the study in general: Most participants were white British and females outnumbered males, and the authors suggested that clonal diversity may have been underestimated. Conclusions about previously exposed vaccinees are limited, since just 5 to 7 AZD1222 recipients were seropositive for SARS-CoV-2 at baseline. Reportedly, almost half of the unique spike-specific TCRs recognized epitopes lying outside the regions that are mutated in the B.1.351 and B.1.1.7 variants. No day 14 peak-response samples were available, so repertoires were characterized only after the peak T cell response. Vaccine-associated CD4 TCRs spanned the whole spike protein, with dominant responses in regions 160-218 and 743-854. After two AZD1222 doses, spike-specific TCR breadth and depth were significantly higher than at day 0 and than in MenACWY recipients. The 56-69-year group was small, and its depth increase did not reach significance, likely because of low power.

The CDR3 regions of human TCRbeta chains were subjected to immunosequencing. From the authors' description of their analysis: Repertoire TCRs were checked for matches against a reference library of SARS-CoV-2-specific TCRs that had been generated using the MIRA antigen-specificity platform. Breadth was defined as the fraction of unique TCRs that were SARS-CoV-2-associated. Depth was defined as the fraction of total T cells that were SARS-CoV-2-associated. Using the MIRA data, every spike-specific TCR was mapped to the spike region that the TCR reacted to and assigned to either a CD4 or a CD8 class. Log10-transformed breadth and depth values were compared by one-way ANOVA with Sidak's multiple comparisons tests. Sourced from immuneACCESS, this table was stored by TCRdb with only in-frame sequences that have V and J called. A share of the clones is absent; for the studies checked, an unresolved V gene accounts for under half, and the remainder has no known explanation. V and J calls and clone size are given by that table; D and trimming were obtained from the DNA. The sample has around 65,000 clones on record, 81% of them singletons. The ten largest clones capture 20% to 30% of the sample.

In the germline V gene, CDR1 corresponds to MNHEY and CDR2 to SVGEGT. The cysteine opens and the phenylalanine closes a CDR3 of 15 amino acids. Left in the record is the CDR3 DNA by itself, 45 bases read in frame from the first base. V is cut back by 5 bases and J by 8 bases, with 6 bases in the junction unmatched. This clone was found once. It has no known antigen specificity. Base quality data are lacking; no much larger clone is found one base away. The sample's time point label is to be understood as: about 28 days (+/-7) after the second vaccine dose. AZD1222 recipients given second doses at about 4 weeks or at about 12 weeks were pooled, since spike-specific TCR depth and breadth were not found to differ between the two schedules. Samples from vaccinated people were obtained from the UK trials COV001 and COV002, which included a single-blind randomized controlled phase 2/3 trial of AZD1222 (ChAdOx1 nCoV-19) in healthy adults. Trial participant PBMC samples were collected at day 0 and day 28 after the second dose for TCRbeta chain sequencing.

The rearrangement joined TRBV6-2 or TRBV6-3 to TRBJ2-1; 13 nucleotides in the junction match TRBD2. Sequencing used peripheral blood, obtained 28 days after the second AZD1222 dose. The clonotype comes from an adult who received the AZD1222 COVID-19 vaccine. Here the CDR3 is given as CASSLRTSGSYEQFF. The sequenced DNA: TGTGCCAGCAGTCTACGGACTAGCGGGAGTTATGAGCAGTTCTTC.